These 26 T cell receptor beta chains share one sample of origin, sequenced in a study of blood T cell repertoires in COVID-19. Produced via immunoSEQ multiplex PCR; TCRdb's table is partial and in-frame only. The repertoire consists of more than 85,000 clones, with over 75% occurring once and the leading ten covering around 25%. The sample was peripheral blood. The receptors were sampled from a man older than 75 with active or convalescent COVID-19.

The chain uses TRBV27 and TRBJ1-3; D is unresolved. Trimming stripped 2 bases from V and 10 bases from J, with 15 bases between. Germline assignment: CDR1 MNHEY and CDR2 SMNVEV (reference sequence). The CDR3 has 14 residues. CDR3 DNA sequence: TGTGCCAGCAGTTTAACTGCGGGTAGAAGAACCATATATTTT. It codes for CASSLTAGRRTIYF.

In its sample, this clone was seen a few times. The junction differs from germline at one of its ends, possibly a read error. This chain links TRBV28 with TRBJ1-2; D perhaps matches TRBD1 (5 bases). CDR3 length: 13 residues. Germline V gene sequence: CDR1 MDHEN, CDR2 SYDVKM. The CDR3: CAISRLGGDGYTF. The CDR3 DNA follows: TGTGCCATCAGCCGTTTGGGGGGAGATGGTTACACCTTC.

This rearrangement joins TRBV7-9 to TRBJ2-3; tentatively, D is TRBD2 (5 bases). The V end lost 8 bases, the J end lost 1 base, and 10 bases lay between the germline ends. This CDR3 contains 13 residues. The germline gives CDR1 SEHNR, CDR2 FQNEAQ (reference sequence). Here the CDR3 reads CASPQEGTDTQYF. The DNA for the CDR3 is TGTGCCAGCCCCCAGGAGGGCACAGATACGCAGTATTTT.

The chain combines TRBV29-1 with TRBJ1-2; D not certain. This CDR3 spans 10 amino acids. The V end was cut by 6 bases, the J end by 1 base, with 3 bases between. Per the germline V gene, CDR1 is SQVTM and CDR2 is ANQGSEA. The CDR3 spells CSVHNYGYTF. CDR3 in DNA: TGCAGCGTCCATAACTATGGCTACACCTTC. The full variable domain, completed using reference TRBV29-1 and TRBJ1-2, is SAVISQKPSRDICQRGTSLTIQCQVDSQVTMMFWYRQQPGQSLTLIATANQGSEATYESGFVIDKFPISRPNLTFSTLTVSNMSPEDSSIYLCSVHNYGYTFGSGTRLTVV.

The gene calls are TRBV2 and TRBJ1-5; D is perhaps TRBD1 (5 bases). Trimming left V 1 base short and J 7 bases short, with 20 bases between. This CDR3 region has 17 residues. Germline V lookup: CDR1 SNHLY, CDR2 FYNNEI. The DNA of the CDR3 is TGTGCCAGCAGTGAAGAATCTCCCTCGAGGGGAGGGCAGCCCCAGCATTTT. As protein: CASSEESPSRGGQPQHF.

This clone turned up a few times. The V gene is TRBV28, the J gene TRBJ2-7; 12 positions agree with TRBD2. The CDR3 sequence is 15 residues long. V was pared by 5 bases and J by 1 base, with 3 bases of the junction left unmatched. CDR1 MDHEN and CDR2 SYDVKM come from the germline V gene. The CDR3 loop reads CASSPSGGESYEQYF. CDR3 DNA sequence: TGTGCCAGCAGTCCTAGCGGGGGGGAATCCTACGAGCAGTACTTC.

The chain carries TRBV28 and TRBJ1-2; a weak D match, TRBD1 (6 bases). V lost 3 bases to trimming and J lost 6 bases, with 11 bases between them. The CDR3 contains 13 residues. The germline CDR1 and CDR2 sequences are MDHEN and SYDVKM. The CDR3 protein is CASSFQGIDGYTF. As DNA, the CDR3 is TGTGCCAGCAGTTTCCAGGGGATAGATGGCTACACCTTC.

V is TRBV10-1 and J is TRBJ2-1; TRBD2 is a possible D gene (6 bases). There are 14 residues in the CDR3. Trimming left V 6 bases short and J 8 bases short, with 17 bases between. Germline V lookup: CDR1 WNHNN, CDR2 SYGVQD (reference sequence). Here the CDR3 DNA reads TGCGCCAGCAGCCCCGGGGGTGCAGGCGATGAGCAGTTCTTC. Residues: CASSPGGAGDEQFF.

The chain employs TRBV5-4 and TRBJ1-4; the D gene is possibly TRBD1 (6 bases). CDR1 and CDR2 from the germline V gene are SGHNT and YYREEE (reference sequence). V lost 2 bases and J lost 8, with 13 bases in between. CDR3 length equals 14 residues. The CDR3 DNA reads TGTGCCAGCAGCTTACAGGGCCTAGGGGAAAAACTGTTTTTT. Protein: CASSLQGLGEKLFF.

The rearrangement uses TRBV18 and TRBJ2-2; D gene uncertain. This CDR3 is 15 amino acids long. Looked up from germline, CDR1 is KGHSH and CDR2 is LQKENI. V was cut by 3 bases and J by 0 bases, with 8 bases left in between. CDR3 protein: CASSPARSNTGELFF. In nucleotides, the CDR3 is TGTGCCAGCTCACCCGCACGGTCGAACACCGGGGAGCTGTTTTTT.

The V call is TRBV7-9, the J call TRBJ1-2; D not resolved. The CDR3 extends over 14 amino acids. Germline V gene lookup returns CDR1 SEHNR and CDR2 FQNEAQ (reference sequence). Trimming took off 5 bases at V and 2 bases at J, with 12 bases between the two ends. CDR3 residues: CASSEPEVNYGYTF. As DNA, the CDR3 is TGTGCCAGCAGCGAACCAGAGGTGAACTATGGCTACACCTTC.

The J gene is TRBJ2-7, the V gene TRBV5-5; TRBD1 matches at 10 bases. CDR1 is SGHKS, CDR2 YYEKEE, per germline (reference sequence). Trimming at V came to 4 bases and at J to 2 bases, leaving 3 bases not matched to a gene. There are 14 residues in the CDR3. The CDR3 region is CASSRDRGPYEQYF. For the CDR3, the DNA is TGTGCCAGCAGCCGGGACAGGGGACCCTACGAGCAGTACTTC.

The gene calls are TRBV6-5 and TRBJ2-2; D remains ambiguous. CDR1 and CDR2 from the germline V gene are MNHEY and SVGAGI. Trimming stripped 6 bases from V and 0 bases from J, with 8 bases between. The length of the CDR3 is 14 residues. CDR3 region: CASSAGANTGELFF. The CDR3 DNA follows: TGTGCCAGCAGCGCAGGTGCGAACACCGGGGAGCTGTTTTTT.

J is TRBJ2-3 and V is TRBV6-2 or TRBV6-3, with a tentative D call TRBD2 (5 bases). Between the trimmed V and J ends, which lost 4 bases and 0 bases, there was a span of 11 bases. The germline CDR1 and CDR2 sequences are MNHEY and SVGEGT. The CDR3 has 15 residues. The CDR3 DNA reads as TGTGCCAGCAGTTTCCTTAGCGTCAGCACAGATACGCAGTATTTT. Encoded protein: CASSFLSVSTDTQYF.

V and J are TRBV7-9 and TRBJ1-2; possibly TRBD1 for D (6 bases). Germline lookup yields CDR1 SEHNR and CDR2 FQNEAQ (reference sequence). The CDR3 loop spans 15 amino acids. Trimming removed 5 bases from V and 9 bases from J, with 22 bases in between. CDR3 residues: CASSPVGTGIGSYTF. The CDR3 DNA follows: TGTGCCAGCAGCCCAGTGGGCACAGGGATTGGCAGCTACACCTTC.

The V and J genes are TRBV19 and TRBJ1-2, with D possibly matching TRBD1 (6 bases). CDR1 is LNHDA, CDR2 SQIVND, per germline (reference sequence). The CDR3 runs to 13 residues. V shed 3 bases and J shed 5 bases, with 10 bases lying between them. In nucleotides, the CDR3 is TGTGCCAGTAGTATTGACAGGACTTATGGCTACACCTTC. It specifies CASSIDRTYGYTF.

The rearrangement uses TRBV11-2 and TRBJ2-5; maybe TRBD2 (6 bases). V lost 1 base, J lost 8 bases, and 17 bases lay in between. This CDR3 is built from 15 residues. The germline gives CDR1 SGHAT, CDR2 FQNNGV. CDR3 sequence: CASSLVRGNAGTQYF. The CDR3 DNA reads TGTGCCAGCAGCTTAGTTCGGGGCAATGCGGGAACCCAGTACTTC.

The V gene is TRBV29-1, the J gene TRBJ2-7; weak D call: TRBD1 (6 bases). CDR3 size: 11 residues. The V and J ends lost 7 bases and 4 bases respectively, with 11 bases between them. From germline, CDR1 is SQVTM and CDR2 ANQGSEA. This chain's CDR3 is CSGTTGYEQYF. CDR3 bases: TGCAGCGGGACCACAGGGTACGAGCAGTACTTC.

This clone has more than one count but fewer than ten. The chain links TRBV11-3 to TRBJ2-1; TRBD2 aligns across 11 bases. The trim removed 1 base at V and 3 bases at J, leaving 2 bases unmatched. This CDR3 has 16 residues. Looked up from germline, CDR1 is SGHNT and CDR2 is YENEEA. In DNA, the CDR3 is TGTGCCAGCAGCTTAGGACTAGCGGGGAGCTACAATGAGCAGTTCTTC. Its translation is CASSLGLAGSYNEQFF.

The chain recombines TRBV2 with TRBJ1-6; TRBD1 matches at 7 bases. This CDR3 is 12 amino acids long. Germline lookup yields CDR1 SNHLY and CDR2 FYNNEI. V gave up 9 bases and J gave up 10 bases; unmatched junction bases: 6. The CDR3 loop is CASRQGGSPLHF. In DNA, the CDR3 is TGTGCCAGTAGACAGGGTGGGTCACCCCTCCACTTT.

The CDR3 loop is CASSPGQGARTEAFF. CDR3 coding DNA: TGCGCCAGCAGCCCGGGACAGGGGGCGAGGACTGAAGCTTTCTTT. This chain uses TRBV4-1 with TRBJ1-1; 12 bases line up with TRBD1. With 4 bases clipped from V and 5 bases from J, the junction kept 5 bases outside the gene matches. In germline, CDR1 is MGHRA, CDR2 YSYEKL. The CDR3 loop spans 15 amino acids.

The table lists this clone with a count of one. The rearrangement links TRBV3-1 (or the pseudogene TRBV3-2) to TRBJ1-6; TRBD1 matches 11 bases. The CDR3 consists of 16 residues. The V segment lost 3 bases and the J segment 9 bases; nucleotides outside the gene matches: 7. Germline V lookup: CDR1 LGHDT, CDR2 YNNKEL (reference sequence). CDR3 protein: CASSQARDRGVSPLHF. The CDR3 bases are TGTGCCAGCAGCCAGGCCCGGGACAGGGGGGTTTCACCCCTCCACTTT.

The chain joins TRBV7-9 to TRBJ1-6; TRBD1 is a possible D gene (5 bases). V lost 5 bases to trimming and J lost 6 bases, with 23 bases between them. This CDR3 contains 18 residues. In germline, CDR1 is SEHNR, CDR2 FQNEAQ (reference sequence). The CDR3 region is CASSHTLVGGGANSPLHF. The CDR3 DNA is TGTGCCAGCAGCCACACCCTTGTGGGGGGGGGAGCTAATTCACCCCTCCACTTT.

This clone was counted once. The V gene is TRBV5-4, the J gene TRBJ1-6; D is uncertain. V lost 0 bases and J 5 bases, leaving 12 bases between the germline ends. Germline values: CDR1 SGHNT, CDR2 YYREEE (reference sequence). This CDR3 comprises 16 residues. The CDR3 is CASSLAGRTHNSPLHF. CDR3 DNA: TGTGCCAGCAGCTTGGCCGGGAGGACTCATAATTCACCCCTCCACTTT. Full variable domain (missing parts from reference TRBV5-4 and TRBJ1-6): ETGVTQSPTHLIKTRGQQVTLRCSSQSGHNTVSWYQQALGQGPQFIFQYYREEENGRGNFPPRFSGLQFPNYSSELNVNALELDDSALYLCASSLAGRTHNSPLHFGNGTRLTVT.

This clone was seen just once. The gene calls are TRBV5-4 and TRBJ2-5, with 9 bases that match TRBD2. The CDR3 is 16 residues long. Germline V gives CDR1 SGHNT, CDR2 YYREEE (reference sequence). V lost 0 bases to trimming and J lost 1 base; unmatched junction nucleotides: 4. This CDR3 is CASSLAGRGGQETQYF. The DNA of the CDR3 is TGTGCCAGCAGCTTGGCTGGGCGGGGGGGCCAAGAGACCCAGTACTTC.

The chain uses TRBV5-1 and TRBJ2-2; a possible D gene is TRBD1 (5 bases). Germline values: CDR1 SGHRS, CDR2 YFSETQ. Trimming removed 4 bases at V and 2 bases at J, with 12 bases between. CDR3 length equals 15 residues. The CDR3 bases are TGCGCCAGCAGCCCAGCTAGGGGAAACACCGGGGAGCTGTTTTTT. Amino acids: CASSPARGNTGELFF.